The 19 T cell receptor beta chains in this list originate from one sample, sequenced in a study of blood T cell repertoires in COVID-19. Profiled with immunoSEQ multiplex PCR; TCRdb holds only in-frame clones, not every one. The repertoire holds about 480,000 clones, with more than 75% as singletons. Sequencing was done on a sample of PBMCs or T cells enriched from blood (not recorded which). All receptors come from a woman between 35 and 50 years old who had recovered from COVID-19.

This clone was seen only once. This sequence joins TRBV19 and TRBJ2-7; TRBD2 matches at 8 bases. Trimming cost V 5 bases and J 5 bases; bases outside gene matches: 14. The CDR3 length is 16 residues. The germline V gene has CDR1 LNHDA and CDR2 SQIVND (reference sequence). CDR3 loop: CASSSLGTGGPHEQYF. The CDR3 DNA reads TGTGCCAGTAGTTCACTGGGGACGGGAGGGCCCCACGAGCAGTACTTC.

The genes are TRBV29-1 and TRBJ1-4, with 7 positions matching TRBD1. Germline CDR1 reads SQVTM; CDR2 reads ANQGSEA. This CDR3 is built from 13 residues. The junction had 6 bases not matched to a gene; V was cut back by 5 bases and J by 6 bases. The CDR3 region has the DNA TGCAGCGTTCCGGGGGGGACAGATGAAAAACTGTTTTTT. Translating gives CSVPGGTDEKLFF.

The chain recombines TRBV2 with TRBJ2-7; TRBD2 agrees at 8 bases. The V gene's germline CDR1 is SNHLY and CDR2 FYNNEI. Losses at the gene ends were 6 bases for V and 2 bases for J; bases not matched to a gene: 9. This CDR3 has 15 residues. The CDR3 spells CASRPPAGATYEQYF. The DNA of the CDR3 is TGTGCCAGCAGACCCCCAGCGGGGGCTACCTACGAGCAGTACTTC. The variable domain in full, with the rest retrieved from reference TRBV2 and TRBJ2-7, is EPEVTQTPSHQVTQMGQEVILRCVPISNHLYFYWYRQILGQKVEFLVSFYNNEISEKSEIFDDQFSVERPDGSNFTLKIRSTKLEDSAMYFCASRPPAGATYEQYFGPGTRLTVT.

The chain combines TRBV6-1 with TRBJ2-7; D possibly corresponds to TRBD1 (6 bases). Germline CDR1 reads MNHNS; CDR2 reads SASEGT. Trimming pared 2 bases from V and 0 bases from J, leaving 14 bases between. The CDR3 spans 16 residues. CDR3 sequence reads: CASSERQGRGSYEQYF. CDR3 bases: TGTGCCAGCAGTGAAAGGCAGGGCAGGGGCTCCTACGAGCAGTACTTC.

The chain links TRBV4-3 to TRBJ1-5; TRBD1 matches at 9 bases. The germline V gene has CDR1 LGHNA and CDR2 YSLEER. The CDR3 has 17 amino acids. The V and J ends lost 0 bases and 4 bases, in that order; junction bases with no gene match: 7. CDR3 sequence reads: CASSQERDRAFNQPQHF. For the CDR3, the DNA is TGCGCCAGCAGCCAAGAGAGGGACAGGGCGTTTAATCAGCCCCAGCATTTT.

The chain has TRBV27 and TRBJ1-1; the D gene is possibly TRBD1 (5 bases). The CDR3 runs 16 residues. The germline V gene has CDR1 MNHEY and CDR2 SMNVEV (reference sequence). V shed 4 bases and J shed 0 bases, with 15 bases lying between them. The DNA of the CDR3 is TGTGCCAGCAGTTCACGGGGACTTTCGATGAACACTGAAGCTTTCTTT. Protein sequence: CASSSRGLSMNTEAFF.

This chain joins TRBV5-1 and TRBJ1-1; D is possibly TRBD1 (5 bases). V was shortened by 4 bases and J by 1 base, with 14 bases between the two germline ends. The V gene's germline CDR1 is SGHRS and CDR2 YFSETQ. This CDR3 contains 15 residues. Here the CDR3 DNA reads TGCGCCAGCAGCCCAATTGGACAAACGAACACTGAAGCTTTCTTT. This gives the protein CASSPIGQTNTEAFF.

The CDR3 bases are TGTGCAAGTCGCTTAGGTATGGCTAGCGGGGCCTACAATGAGCAGTTCTTC. This sequence encodes CASRLGMASGAYNEQFF. The gene calls are TRBV12-2 and TRBJ2-1; the table's D gene call, TRBD2, was not cross checked with the DNA. TRBV12-2 is a pseudogene locus. This CDR3 is 17 amino acids long.

This chain links TRBV14 with TRBJ2-7; 8 bases are a match to TRBD2. Germline values: CDR1 SGHDN, CDR2 FVKESK. Trimming cost V 0 bases and J 3 bases; bases outside gene matches: 13. The length of the CDR3 is 18 residues. As DNA, the CDR3 is TGTGCCAGCAGCCAAGACGGGAGGGAGGGCCTCACAAACTACGAGCAGTACTTC. It specifies CASSQDGREGLTNYEQYF.

The rearrangement links TRBV10-1 to TRBJ1-5, with D possibly being TRBD1 (6 bases). The V gene lost 2 bases and the J gene lost 3 bases, with 8 bases spanning the gap. The germline gives CDR1 WNHNN, CDR2 SYGVQD (reference sequence). The CDR3 totals 14 residues. The CDR3 region is CASSETGPNQPQHF. CDR3 DNA: TGCGCCAGCAGTGAGACAGGGCCCAATCAGCCCCAGCATTTT.

The chain links TRBV7-8 to TRBJ1-1; a possible D gene is TRBD1 (5 bases). The germline V and J ends were trimmed by 1 base and 3 bases, with 12 bases remaining between them. This CDR3 is built from 15 residues. CDR1 and CDR2 from the germline V gene are SGHVS and FQNEAQ. The CDR3 nucleotides are TGTGCCAGCAGCTTAGATTTTGGCAGGGACACTGAAGCTTTCTTT. It is translated as CASSLDFGRDTEAFF. Drawing the rest from reference TRBV7-8 and TRBJ1-1, the complete variable domain is GAGVSQSPRYKVAKRGQDVALRCDPISGHVSLFWYQQALGQGPEFLTYFQNEAQLDKSGLPSDRFFAERPEGSVSTLKIQRTQQEDSAVYLCASSLDFGRDTEAFFGQGTRLTVV.

V gene TRBV7-8 combines with J gene TRBJ2-3, with TRBD1 as a possible D gene (5 bases). Between the trimmed V and J ends, which lost 1 base and 4 bases, there was a span of 9 bases. The CDR3 extends over 14 amino acids. Germline CDR1 and CDR2: SGHVS and FQNEAQ. CDR3 in DNA: TGTGCCAGCAGCTTAGGGACAATCGCAGATACGCAGTATTTT. Residues: CASSLGTIADTQYF.

This clone was seen just once. V gene TRBV4-2 combines with J gene TRBJ1-1, with TRBD1 matching 8 bases. The junction had 14 bases not matched to a gene; V was cut back by 4 bases and J by 7 bases. The V gene's germline CDR1 is LGHNA and CDR2 YNFKEQ. The CDR3 totals 16 residues. CDR3 bases: TGTGCCAGCAGCCCCGATCGACAGGGGAATGGGGATGAAGCTTTCTTT. It codes for CASSPDRQGNGDEAFF.

The chain joins TRBV12-5 to TRBJ2-5; maybe TRBD2 (5 bases). This CDR3 has 15 residues. CDR1 is LGHNT, CDR2 FRNRAP, per germline. V lost 4 bases and J lost 2, with 14 bases in between. CDR3 protein: CASGSSRSGQETQYF. In DNA, the CDR3 is TGTGCTAGTGGTTCTTCCCGGTCGGGGCAAGAGACCCAGTACTTC.

The chain combines TRBV7-9 with TRBJ1-1; D is uncertain. This CDR3 region has 12 residues. Germline V gene data show CDR1 as SEHNR and CDR2 as FQNEAQ (reference sequence). The V and J ends lost 4 bases and 6 bases respectively, with 9 bases between them. CDR3 coding DNA: TGTGCCAGCAGCTCAAGCCACGCTGAAGCTTTCTTT. It codes for CASSSSHAEAFF.

V is TRBV21-1 and J is TRBJ2-5; TRBD1 reflects the table's D call only, with no check against the DNA. TRBV21-1 is listed as a pseudogene. CDR3 size: 15 residues. CDR3 in amino acids: CASSAGLHLRETQYF. The DNA of the CDR3 is TGTGCCAGCAGCGCAGGTCTACATCTGAGAGAGACCCAGTACTTC.

The V call is TRBV3-1 (or the pseudogene TRBV3-2), the J call TRBJ1-1; 8 nucleotides line up with TRBD1. Germline V gives CDR1 LGHDT, CDR2 YNNKEL (reference sequence). The CDR3 has 14 amino acids. The junction had 6 bases not matched to a gene; V was cut back by 5 bases and J by 4 bases. CDR3 sequence reads: CASSMTGAPTEAFF. The CDR3 DNA is TGTGCCAGCAGCATGACAGGGGCCCCCACTGAAGCTTTCTTT.

This chain uses TRBV12-5 with TRBJ1-1, with D unresolved. Per the germline V gene, CDR1 is LGHNT and CDR2 is FRNRAP. This CDR3 has 15 amino acids. The V end was cut by 2 bases, the J end by 0 bases, with 10 bases between. The CDR3 spells CASGLIPNMNTEAFF. The CDR3 nucleotides are TGTGCTAGTGGTTTGATACCGAACATGAACACTGAAGCTTTCTTT.

The gene calls are TRBV5-4 and TRBJ2-5, with a possible D match to TRBD1 (6 bases). V was clipped by 0 bases and J by 5 bases, with 14 bases between them. Germline CDR1 and CDR2: SGHNT and YYREEE (reference sequence). The CDR3 is 15 amino acids. The CDR3 region is CASSLDRENKETQYF. The CDR3 DNA reads TGTGCCAGCAGCTTGGACAGGGAAAACAAGGAGACCCAGTACTTC. Combining the CDR3 with reference TRBV5-4 and TRBJ2-5 gives the whole variable domain ETGVTQSPTHLIKTRGQQVTLRCSSQSGHNTVSWYQQALGQGPQFIFQYYREEENGRGNFPPRFSGLQFPNYSSELNVNALELDDSALYLCASSLDRENKETQYFGPGTRLLVL.